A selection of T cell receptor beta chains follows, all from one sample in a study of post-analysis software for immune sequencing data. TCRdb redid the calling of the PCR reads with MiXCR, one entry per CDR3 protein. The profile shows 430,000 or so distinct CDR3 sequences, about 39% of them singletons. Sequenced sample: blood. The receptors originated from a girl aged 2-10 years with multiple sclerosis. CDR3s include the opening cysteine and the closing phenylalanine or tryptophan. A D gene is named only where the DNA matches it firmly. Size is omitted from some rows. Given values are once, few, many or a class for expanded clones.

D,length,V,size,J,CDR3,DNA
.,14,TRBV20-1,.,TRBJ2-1,CSAWRRPPDNEQFF,TGCAGTGCTTGGCGGCGACCCCCTGACAATGAGCAGTTCTTC
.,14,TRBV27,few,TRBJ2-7,CASSLSMMWHEQYF,TGTGCCAGCAGTTTATCGATGATGTGGCACGAGCAGTACTTC
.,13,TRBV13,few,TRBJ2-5,CASSPGGRKTQYF,TGTGCCAGCAGCCCCGGGGGGCGGAAGACCCAGTACTTC
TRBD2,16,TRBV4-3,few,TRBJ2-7,CASSQDAAGGPHEQYF,TGCGCCAGCAGCCAAGATGCGGCGGGAGGGCCCCACGAGCAGTACTTC
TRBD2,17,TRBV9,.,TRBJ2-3,CASSGLRGLAGTDTQYF,TGTGCCAGCAGCGGCCTACGGGGACTAGCAGGCACAGATACGCAGTATTTT
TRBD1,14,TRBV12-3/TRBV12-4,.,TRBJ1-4,CASSGDRHNEKLFF,TGTGCCAGCAGTGGGGACAGGCATAATGAAAAACTGTTTTTT
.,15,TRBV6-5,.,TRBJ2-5,CASSSRERGLKTQYF,TGTGCCAGCAGTTCCCGTGAAAGGGGGTTAAAGACCCAGTACTTC
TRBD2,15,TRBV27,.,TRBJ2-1,CASYPGLAGDNEQFF,TGTGCCAGCTACCCGGGACTAGCGGGTGACAATGAGCAGTTCTTC
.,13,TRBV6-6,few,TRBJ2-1,CASSPAGSNEQFF,TGTGCCAGCAGCCCGGCAGGGTCCAATGAGCAGTTCTTC
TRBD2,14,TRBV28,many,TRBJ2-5,CASRVGGFQETQYF,TGTGCCAGCAGGGTCGGGGGGTTCCAGGAGACCCAGTACTTC
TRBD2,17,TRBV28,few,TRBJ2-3,CASSLGLGTSGTDTQYF,TGTGCCAGCAGTTTAGGCTTGGGGACTAGCGGCACAGATACGCAGTATTTT
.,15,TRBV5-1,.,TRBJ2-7,CASSLNRPSSYEQYF,TGCGCCAGCAGCTTGAACAGGCCGAGCTCCTACGAGCAGTACTTC
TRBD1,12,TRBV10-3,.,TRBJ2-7,CATGQGGSEQYF,TGTGCCACGGGACAGGGCGGATCCGAGCAGTACTTC
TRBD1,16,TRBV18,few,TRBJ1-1,CASSPGQGAVNTEAFF,TGTGCCAGCTCACCTGGACAGGGGGCAGTGAACACTGAAGCTTTCTTT
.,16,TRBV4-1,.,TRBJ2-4,CASSQVAGPAEDIQYF,TGCGCCAGCAGCCAAGTGGCGGGGCCCGCAGAGGACATTCAGTACTTC
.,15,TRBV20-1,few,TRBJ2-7,CSAALLQGLSYEQYF,TGCAGTGCCGCGCTCCTGCAGGGTCTCTCCTACGAGCAGTACTTC
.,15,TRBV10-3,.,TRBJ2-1,CAIRDGRQGNNEQFF,TGTGCCATCAGAGATGGGCGCCAGGGTAACAATGAGCAGTTCTTC
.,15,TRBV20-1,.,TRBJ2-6,CSARGAGSGANVLTF,TGCAGTGCTAGAGGGGCCGGGTCTGGGGCCAACGTCCTGACTTTC
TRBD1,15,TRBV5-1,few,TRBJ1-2,CASSFNRGYNYGYTF,TGCGCCAGCAGCTTTAACAGGGGGTACAACTATGGCTACACCTTC
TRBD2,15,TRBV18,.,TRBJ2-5,CASSPPWAGEETQYF,TGTGCCAGCTCACCACCTTGGGCGGGAGAGGAGACCCAGTACTTC
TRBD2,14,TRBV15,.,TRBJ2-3,CATGERELIDTQYF,TGTGCCACCGGCGAGCGGGAGCTGATAGATACGCAGTATTTT
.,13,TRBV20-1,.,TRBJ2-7,CSAEQRLQDEQYF,TGCAGTGCCGAACAACGGTTGCAAGACGAGCAGTACTTC
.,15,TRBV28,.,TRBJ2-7,CASSLVPHGTYEQYF,TGTGCCAGCAGTTTAGTTCCCCACGGAACCTACGAGCAGTACTTC
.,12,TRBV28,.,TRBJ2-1,CASSLFSTGQFF,TGTGCCAGCAGTTTATTTAGCACAGGGCAGTTCTTC
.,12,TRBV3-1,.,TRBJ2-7,CASSHDFYEQYF,TGTGCCAGCAGCCACGACTTTTACGAGCAGTACTTC
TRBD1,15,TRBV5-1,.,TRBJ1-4,CASSLPGQGPEKLFF,TGCGCCAGCAGCTTACCGGGACAGGGCCCTGAAAAACTGTTTTTT
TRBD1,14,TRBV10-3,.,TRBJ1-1,CAISSGQGDTEAFF,TGTGCCATCAGTTCCGGCCAGGGGGACACTGAAGCTTTCTTT
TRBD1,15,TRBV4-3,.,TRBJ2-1,CASSREQGAYNEQFF,TGCGCCAGCAGCCGAGAACAGGGGGCCTACAATGAGCAGTTCTTC
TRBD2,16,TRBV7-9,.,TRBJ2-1,CASSLGVAGGNNEQFF,TGTGCCAGCAGCTTAGGGGTAGCGGGGGGGAACAATGAGCAGTTCTTC
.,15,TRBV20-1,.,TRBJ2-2,CSANPTQGWERELFF,TGCAGTGCTAACCCCACCCAGGGCTGGGAGAGGGAGCTGTTTTTT
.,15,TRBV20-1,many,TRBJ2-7,CSARVDGSGLVEQYF,TGCAGTGCTAGGGTCGATGGGTCAGGGTTAGTCGAGCAGTACTTC
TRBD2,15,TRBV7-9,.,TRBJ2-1,CASTEGLAGDNEQFF,TGTGCCAGCACCGAGGGACTAGCGGGAGACAATGAGCAGTTCTTC
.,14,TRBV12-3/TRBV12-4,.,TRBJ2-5,CASSLGQGAETQYF,TGTGCCAGCAGTTTGGGGCAGGGTGCGGAGACCCAGTACTTC
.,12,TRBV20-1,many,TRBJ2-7,CSAREQGYEQYF,TGCAGTGCTAGAGAACAGGGTTACGAGCAGTACTTC
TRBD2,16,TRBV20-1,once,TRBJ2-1,CSASLRTSTSSSEQFF,TGCAGTGCTAGTCTCCGGACTAGCACATCTTCGAGTGAGCAGTTCTTC
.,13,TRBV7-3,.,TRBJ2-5,CASSLDLLETQYF,TGTGCCAGCAGCCTCGACTTGTTGGAGACCCAGTACTTC
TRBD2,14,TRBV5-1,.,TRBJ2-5,CASSQSGRGETQYF,TGCGCCAGCAGTCAAAGCGGGAGAGGAGAGACCCAGTACTTC
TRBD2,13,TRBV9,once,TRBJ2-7,CASSVARGDEQYF,TGTGCCAGCAGCGTAGCCCGGGGGGACGAGCAGTACTTC
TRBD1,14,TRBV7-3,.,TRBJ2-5,CASSLTGWEETQYF,TGTGCCAGCAGCCTGACAGGGTGGGAAGAGACCCAGTACTTC
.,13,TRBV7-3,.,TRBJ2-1,CASSHLGGGEQFF,TGTGCCAGCAGCCATCTGGGGGGTGGGGAGCAGTTCTTC
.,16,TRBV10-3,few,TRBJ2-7,CAISDFGRTTSYEQYF,TGTGCCATCAGTGACTTCGGACGGACCACTTCCTACGAGCAGTACTTC
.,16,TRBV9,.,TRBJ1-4,CASSVGWTQTNEKLFF,TGTGCCAGCAGCGTAGGATGGACACAGACAAATGAAAAACTGTTTTTT
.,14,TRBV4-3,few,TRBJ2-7,CASSQVKGYHEQYF,TGCGCCAGCAGCCAAGTAAAGGGTTACCACGAGCAGTACTTC
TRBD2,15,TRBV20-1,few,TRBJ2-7,CSARNGLAESYEQYF,TGCAGTGCTAGAAATGGACTAGCGGAGTCCTACGAGCAGTACTTC
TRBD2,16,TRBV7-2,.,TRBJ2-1,CASSLRAGGTYNEQFF,TGTGCCAGCAGCTTGAGGGCGGGGGGGACCTACAATGAGCAGTTCTTC
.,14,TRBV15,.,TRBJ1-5,CATSPTVGVQPQHF,TGTGCCACCAGCCCGACAGTGGGGGTACAGCCCCAGCATTTT
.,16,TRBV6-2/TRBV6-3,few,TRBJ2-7,CASSYPVSGPLDEQYF,TGTGCCAGCAGTTACCCAGTCAGCGGGCCTTTGGACGAGCAGTACTTC
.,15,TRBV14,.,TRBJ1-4,CASSQYGRGKGKLFF,TGTGCCAGCAGCCAATACGGACGGGGGAAAGGAAAACTGTTTTTT
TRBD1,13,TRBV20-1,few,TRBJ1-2,CSASDRDSYGYTF,TGCAGTGCTAGCGACAGGGATAGCTATGGCTACACCTTC
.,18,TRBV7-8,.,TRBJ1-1,CASSVRGWGGQVDTEAFF,TGTGCCAGCAGCGTTAGGGGATGGGGGGGCCAGGTCGACACTGAAGCTTTCTTT
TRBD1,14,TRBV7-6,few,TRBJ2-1,CASSSRQGPNEQFF,TGTGCCAGCAGCTCCCGACAGGGCCCCAATGAGCAGTTCTTC
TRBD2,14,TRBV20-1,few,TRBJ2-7,CSARDGGGPGEQYF,TGCAGTGCTAGAGATGGGGGAGGGCCGGGGGAGCAGTACTTC
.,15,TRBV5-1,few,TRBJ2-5,CASRVTLVITETQYF,TGCGCCAGCCGCGTCACACTAGTTATAACCGAGACCCAGTACTTC
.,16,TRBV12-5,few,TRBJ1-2,CASGLVPSAANYGYTF,TGTGCTAGTGGTTTGGTACCGTCAGCCGCTAACTATGGCTACACCTTC